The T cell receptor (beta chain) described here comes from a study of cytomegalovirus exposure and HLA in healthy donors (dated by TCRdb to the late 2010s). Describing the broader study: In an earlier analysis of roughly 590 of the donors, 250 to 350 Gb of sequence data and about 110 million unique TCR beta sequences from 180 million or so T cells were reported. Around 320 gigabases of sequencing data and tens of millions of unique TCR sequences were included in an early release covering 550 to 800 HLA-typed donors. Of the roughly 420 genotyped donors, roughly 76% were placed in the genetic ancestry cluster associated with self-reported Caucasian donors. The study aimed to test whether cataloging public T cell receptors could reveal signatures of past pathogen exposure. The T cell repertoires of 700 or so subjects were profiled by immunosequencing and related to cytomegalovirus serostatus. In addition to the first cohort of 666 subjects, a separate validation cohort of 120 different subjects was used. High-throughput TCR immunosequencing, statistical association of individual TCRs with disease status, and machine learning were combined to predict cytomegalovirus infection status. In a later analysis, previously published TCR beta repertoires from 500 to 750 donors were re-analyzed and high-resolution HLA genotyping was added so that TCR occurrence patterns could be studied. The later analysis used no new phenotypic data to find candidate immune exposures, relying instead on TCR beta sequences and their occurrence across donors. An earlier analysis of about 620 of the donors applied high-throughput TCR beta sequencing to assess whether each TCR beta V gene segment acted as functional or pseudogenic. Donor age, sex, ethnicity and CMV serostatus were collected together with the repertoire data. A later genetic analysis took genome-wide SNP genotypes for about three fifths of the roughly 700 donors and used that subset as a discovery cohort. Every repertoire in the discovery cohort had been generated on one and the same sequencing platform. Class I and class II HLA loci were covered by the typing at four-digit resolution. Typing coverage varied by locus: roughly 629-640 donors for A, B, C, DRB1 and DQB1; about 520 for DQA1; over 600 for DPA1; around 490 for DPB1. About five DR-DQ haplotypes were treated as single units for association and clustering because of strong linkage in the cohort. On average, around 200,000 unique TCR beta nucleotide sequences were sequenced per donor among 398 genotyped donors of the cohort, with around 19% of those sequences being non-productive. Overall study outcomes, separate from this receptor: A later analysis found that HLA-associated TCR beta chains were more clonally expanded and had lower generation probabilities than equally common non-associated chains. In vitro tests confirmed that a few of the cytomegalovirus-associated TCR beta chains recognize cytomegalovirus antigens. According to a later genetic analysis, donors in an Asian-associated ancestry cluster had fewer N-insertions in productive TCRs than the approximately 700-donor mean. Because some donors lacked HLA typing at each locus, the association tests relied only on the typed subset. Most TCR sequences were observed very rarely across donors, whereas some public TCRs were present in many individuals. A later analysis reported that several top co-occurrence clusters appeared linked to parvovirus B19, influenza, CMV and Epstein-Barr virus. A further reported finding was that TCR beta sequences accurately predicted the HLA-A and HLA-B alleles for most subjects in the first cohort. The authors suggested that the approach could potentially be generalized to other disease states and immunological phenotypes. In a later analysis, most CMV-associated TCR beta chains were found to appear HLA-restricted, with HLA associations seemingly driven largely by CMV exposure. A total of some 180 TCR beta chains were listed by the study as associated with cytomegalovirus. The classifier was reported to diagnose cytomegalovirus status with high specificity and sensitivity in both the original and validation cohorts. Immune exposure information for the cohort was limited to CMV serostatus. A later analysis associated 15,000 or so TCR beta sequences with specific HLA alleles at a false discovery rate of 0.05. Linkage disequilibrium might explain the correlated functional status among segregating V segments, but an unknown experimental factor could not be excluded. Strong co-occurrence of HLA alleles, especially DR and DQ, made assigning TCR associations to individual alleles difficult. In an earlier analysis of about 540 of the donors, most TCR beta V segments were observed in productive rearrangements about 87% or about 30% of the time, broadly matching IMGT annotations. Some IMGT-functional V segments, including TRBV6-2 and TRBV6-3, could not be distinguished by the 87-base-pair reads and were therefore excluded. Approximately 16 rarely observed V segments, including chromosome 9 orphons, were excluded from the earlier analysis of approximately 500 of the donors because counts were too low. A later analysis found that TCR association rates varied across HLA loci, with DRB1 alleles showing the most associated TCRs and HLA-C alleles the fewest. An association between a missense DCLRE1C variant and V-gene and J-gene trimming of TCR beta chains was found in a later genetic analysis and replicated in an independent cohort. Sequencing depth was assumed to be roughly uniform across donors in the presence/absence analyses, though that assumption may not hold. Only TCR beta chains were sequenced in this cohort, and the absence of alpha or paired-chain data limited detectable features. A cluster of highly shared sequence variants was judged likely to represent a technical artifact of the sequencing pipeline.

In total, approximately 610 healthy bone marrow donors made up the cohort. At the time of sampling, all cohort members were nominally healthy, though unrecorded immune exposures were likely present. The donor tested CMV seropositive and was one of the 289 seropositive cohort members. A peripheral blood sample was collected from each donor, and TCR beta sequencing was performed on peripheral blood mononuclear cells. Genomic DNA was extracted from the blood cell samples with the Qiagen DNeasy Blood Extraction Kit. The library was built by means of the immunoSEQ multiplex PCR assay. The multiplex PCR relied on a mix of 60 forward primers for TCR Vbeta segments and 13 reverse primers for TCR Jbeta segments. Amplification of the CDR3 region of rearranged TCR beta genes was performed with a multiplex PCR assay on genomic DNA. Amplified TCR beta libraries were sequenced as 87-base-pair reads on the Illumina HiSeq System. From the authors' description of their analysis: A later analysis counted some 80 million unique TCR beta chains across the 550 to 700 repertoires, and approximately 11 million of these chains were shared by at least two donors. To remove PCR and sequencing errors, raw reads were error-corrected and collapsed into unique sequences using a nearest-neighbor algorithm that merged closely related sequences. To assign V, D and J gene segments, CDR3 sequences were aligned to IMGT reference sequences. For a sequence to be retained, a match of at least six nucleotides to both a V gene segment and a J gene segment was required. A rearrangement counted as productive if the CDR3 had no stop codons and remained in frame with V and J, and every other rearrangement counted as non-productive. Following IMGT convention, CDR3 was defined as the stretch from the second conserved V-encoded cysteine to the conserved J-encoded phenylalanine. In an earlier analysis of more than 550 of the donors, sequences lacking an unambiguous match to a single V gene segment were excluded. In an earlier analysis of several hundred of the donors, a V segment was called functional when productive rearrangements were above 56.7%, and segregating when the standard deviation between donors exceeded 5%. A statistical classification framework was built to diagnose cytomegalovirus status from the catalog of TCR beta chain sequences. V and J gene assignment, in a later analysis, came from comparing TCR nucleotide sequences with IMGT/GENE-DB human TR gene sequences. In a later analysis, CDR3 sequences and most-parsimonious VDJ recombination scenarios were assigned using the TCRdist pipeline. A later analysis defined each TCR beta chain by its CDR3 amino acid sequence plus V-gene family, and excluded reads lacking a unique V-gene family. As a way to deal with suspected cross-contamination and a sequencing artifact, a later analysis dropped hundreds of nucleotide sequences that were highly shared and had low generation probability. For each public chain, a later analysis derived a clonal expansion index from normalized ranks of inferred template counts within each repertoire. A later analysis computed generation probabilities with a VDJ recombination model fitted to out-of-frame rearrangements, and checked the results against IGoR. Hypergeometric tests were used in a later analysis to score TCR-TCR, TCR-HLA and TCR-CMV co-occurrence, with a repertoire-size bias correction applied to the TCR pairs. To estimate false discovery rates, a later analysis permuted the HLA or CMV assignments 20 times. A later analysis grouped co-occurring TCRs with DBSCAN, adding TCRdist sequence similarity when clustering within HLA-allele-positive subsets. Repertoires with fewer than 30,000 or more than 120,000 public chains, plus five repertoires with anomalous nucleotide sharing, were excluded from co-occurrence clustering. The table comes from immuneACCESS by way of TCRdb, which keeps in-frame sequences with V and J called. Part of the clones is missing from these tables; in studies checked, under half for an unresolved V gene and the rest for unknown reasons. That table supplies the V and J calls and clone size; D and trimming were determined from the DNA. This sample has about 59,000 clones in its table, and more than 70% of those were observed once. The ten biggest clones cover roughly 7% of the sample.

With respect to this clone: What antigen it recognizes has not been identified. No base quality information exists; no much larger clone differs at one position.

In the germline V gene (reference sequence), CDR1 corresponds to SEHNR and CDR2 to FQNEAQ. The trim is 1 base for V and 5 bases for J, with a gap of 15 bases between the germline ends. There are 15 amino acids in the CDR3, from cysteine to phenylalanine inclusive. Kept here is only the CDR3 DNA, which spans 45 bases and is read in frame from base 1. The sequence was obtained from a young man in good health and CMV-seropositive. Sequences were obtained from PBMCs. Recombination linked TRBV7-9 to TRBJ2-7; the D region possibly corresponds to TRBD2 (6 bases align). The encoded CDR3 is CASSLVGGGSNEQYF. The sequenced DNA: TGTGCCAGCAGCTTAGTTGGGGGAGGCAGTAACGAGCAGTACTTC.